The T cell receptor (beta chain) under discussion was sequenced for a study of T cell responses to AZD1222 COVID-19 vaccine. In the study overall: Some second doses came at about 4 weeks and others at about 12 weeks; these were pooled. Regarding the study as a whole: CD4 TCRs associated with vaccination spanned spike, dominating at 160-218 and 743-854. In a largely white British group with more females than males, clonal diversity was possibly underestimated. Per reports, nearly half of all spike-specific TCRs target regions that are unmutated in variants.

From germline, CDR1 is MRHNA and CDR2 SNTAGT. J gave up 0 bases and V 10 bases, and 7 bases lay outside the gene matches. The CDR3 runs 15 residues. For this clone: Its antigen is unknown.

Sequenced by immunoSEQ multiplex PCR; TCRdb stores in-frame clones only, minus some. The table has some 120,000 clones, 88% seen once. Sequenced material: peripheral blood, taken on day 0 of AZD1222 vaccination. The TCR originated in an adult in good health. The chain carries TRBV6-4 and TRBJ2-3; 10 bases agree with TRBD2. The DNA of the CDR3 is TGTGCCACTTCAGCGACTAGCGGGAGCACAGATACGCAGTATTTT. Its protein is CATSATSGSTDTQYF.